Listed here are 4 T cell receptor beta chains from one sample, sequenced in a study of tumor and adjacent non-tumor tissue in lung cancer. The template was RNA from unsorted bulk tissue. The library came from three nested PCR rounds adapted from ARM-PCR protocols. TCRdb re-analysed the multiplex PCR reads in MiXCR, keeping a single row per CDR3 protein. The sample holds over 100,000 distinct CDR3 sequences, roughly 80% seen once. Sequencing used lung tumor tissue. These receptors were taken from a woman aged 55-69 years with non-small cell lung cancer.

The chain employs TRBV29-1 and TRBJ2-1; D gene uncertain. Germline lookup yields CDR1 SQVTM and CDR2 ANQGSEA. V lost 3 bases to trimming and J lost 2 bases, with 14 bases between them. The CDR3 runs 15 residues. CDR3 sequence reads: CSVDEGRYPYNEQFF. The CDR3 DNA is TGCAGCGTTGATGAAGGCAGGTATCCCTACAATGAGCAGTTCTTC.

A note on this clonotype: A single base separates this from a much larger clone, so it may be a read error. The chain couples TRBV10-2 to TRBJ2-3, with D possibly being TRBD1 (6 bases). This CDR3 has 14 residues. CDR1 WSHSY and CDR2 SAAADI come from the germline V gene. V lost 10 bases and J lost 5, with 19 bases in between. CDR3 sequence (DNA): TGCGCCACCTCGACAGGTTCTTTCATAGATACGCAGTATTTT. The encoded protein is CATSTGSFIDTQYF.

CDR3 region: CSVGRAYRETQYF. The CDR3 DNA reads as TGCAGCGTTGGCCGGGCGTACCGAGAGACCCAGTACTTC. The gene calls are TRBV29-1 and TRBJ2-5; no firm D call. V dropped 4 bases and J dropped 4 bases, with 13 bases sitting between them. This CDR3 contains 13 residues. Germline assignment: CDR1 SQVTM and CDR2 ANQGSEA.

The V call is TRBV6-2 or TRBV6-3, the J call TRBJ2-7; D gene uncertain. V lost 3 bases and J 4 bases, leaving 16 bases between the germline ends. Germline lookup yields CDR1 MNHEY and CDR2 SVGEGT. The CDR3 is made up of 15 amino acids. The CDR3 sequence is CASSYARSRGYEQYF. In DNA, the CDR3 is TGTGCCAGCAGTTATGCCCGGAGTCGTGGGTACGAGCAGTACTTC.